These T cell receptor beta chains were read from a single sample in a study of naive and memory T cell subsets. MiXCR was run by TCRdb on the UMI-ligation and nested PCR reads, yielding one entry per CDR3 protein. The table includes 120,000 to 150,000 distinct CDR3 sequences, about 15% detected once. Sequenced: naive CD4+ T cells from blood. The receptors were gathered from a human donor in good health. Both conserved end residues are part of each CDR3. D genes are given only for firm matches. Not all rows give a size; the values are once, few, many and, for expanded clones, a class.

clone_size: NA; cdr3_length: 17; j_call: TRBJ2-5; d_call: TRBD2; v_call: TRBV28; cdr3_nt: TGTGCCAGCAGCTCGGCAACAGCGGGAGGGAGGGTCGGGACCCAGTACTTC; cdr3_aa: CASSSATAGGRVGTQYF
clone_size: NA; cdr3_length: 13; j_call: TRBJ1-2; d_call: NA; v_call: TRBV18; cdr3_nt: TGTGCCAGCTCACCACCGAACAGTAATGGCTACACCTTC; cdr3_aa: CASSPPNSNGYTF
clone_size: NA; cdr3_length: 17; j_call: TRBJ2-1; d_call: NA; v_call: TRBV6-2/TRBV6-3; cdr3_nt: NA; cdr3_aa: CASSLGMGIPPYNEQFF
clone_size: NA; cdr3_length: 13; j_call: TRBJ1-2; d_call: NA; v_call: TRBV14; cdr3_nt: TGTGCCAGCAGCCGTCACGAATCATATGGCTACACCTTC; cdr3_aa: CASSRHESYGYTF
clone_size: NA; cdr3_length: 15; j_call: TRBJ2-2; d_call: NA; v_call: TRBV7-9; cdr3_nt: TGTGCCAGCAGCCCACAACCCGGGGGTACCGGGGAGCTGTTTTTT; cdr3_aa: CASSPQPGGTGELFF
clone_size: few; cdr3_length: 14; j_call: TRBJ2-3; d_call: NA; v_call: TRBV7-2; cdr3_nt: TGTGCCAGCAGCTTTCGTCGGGGCAGGGATACGCAGTATTTT; cdr3_aa: CASSFRRGRDTQYF
clone_size: many; cdr3_length: 15; j_call: TRBJ2-3; d_call: TRBD1; v_call: TRBV24-1; cdr3_nt: TGTGCCACCAGTGATCGGAACAGGGGGCCAGATACGCAGTATTTT; cdr3_aa: CATSDRNRGPDTQYF
clone_size: many; cdr3_length: 11; j_call: TRBJ2-7; d_call: NA; v_call: TRBV29-1; cdr3_nt: TGCAGCGTGGCGGACAGCTACGAGCAGTACTTC; cdr3_aa: CSVADSYEQYF
clone_size: NA; cdr3_length: 14; j_call: TRBJ1-5; d_call: TRBD1; v_call: TRBV6-5; cdr3_nt: TGTGCCAGCAGTGACAGGGGTAGCAATCAGCCCCAGCATTTT; cdr3_aa: CASSDRGSNQPQHF
clone_size: NA; cdr3_length: 13; j_call: TRBJ2-3; d_call: NA; v_call: TRBV7-9; cdr3_nt: TGTGCCAGCAGCTTCGACGACGCGACTTTATGGTATTTT; cdr3_aa: CASSFDDATLWYF
clone_size: few; cdr3_length: 16; j_call: TRBJ2-1; d_call: TRBD2; v_call: TRBV24-1; cdr3_nt: TGTGCCACCAGTGGGATACTAGCGGGAGGCCTCAATGAGCAGTTCTTC; cdr3_aa: CATSGILAGGLNEQFF
clone_size: many; cdr3_length: 16; j_call: TRBJ1-5; d_call: NA; v_call: TRBV20-1; cdr3_nt: TGCAGTGCTAGTTATGGACGGGTAATTAGCAATCAGCCCCAGCATTTT; cdr3_aa: CSASYGRVISNQPQHF
clone_size: few; cdr3_length: 13; j_call: TRBJ2-3; d_call: NA; v_call: TRBV7-2; cdr3_nt: TGTGCCAGCAGCTTGGCGTCTGGGGATACGCAGTATTTT; cdr3_aa: CASSLASGDTQYF
clone_size: NA; cdr3_length: 14; j_call: TRBJ1-1; d_call: NA; v_call: TRBV29-1; cdr3_nt: TGCAGCGTTGAAGAACTAAGGGTCTACACTGAAGCTTTCTTT; cdr3_aa: CSVEELRVYTEAFF
clone_size: few; cdr3_length: 15; j_call: TRBJ2-1; d_call: TRBD2; v_call: TRBV11-2; cdr3_nt: TGTGCCAGCAGATCTAGCGGGAGTACCTACAATGAGCAGTTCTTC; cdr3_aa: CASRSSGSTYNEQFF
clone_size: few; cdr3_length: 19; j_call: TRBJ2-3; d_call: TRBD1; v_call: TRBV6-2/TRBV6-3; cdr3_nt: TGTGCCAGCAGTTACCCCGGACAGGGGCTCACCCGGAGCACAGATACGCAGTATTTT; cdr3_aa: CASSYPGQGLTRSTDTQYF
clone_size: NA; cdr3_length: 15; j_call: TRBJ2-7; d_call: NA; v_call: TRBV12-3/TRBV12-4; cdr3_nt: TGTGCCAGCAGGCCCGGTGGGCGGGGAACCTACGAGCAGTACTTC; cdr3_aa: CASRPGGRGTYEQYF
clone_size: few; cdr3_length: 14; j_call: TRBJ2-3; d_call: NA; v_call: TRBV27; cdr3_nt: TGTGCCAGCAGTTCCTACGGAGGGGCAGATACGCAGTATTTT; cdr3_aa: CASSSYGGADTQYF
clone_size: few; cdr3_length: 14; j_call: TRBJ1-1; d_call: NA; v_call: TRBV12-5; cdr3_nt: TGTGCTAGTGCCCAAGGGGGGGGCTGGGTTGAAGCTTTCTTT; cdr3_aa: CASAQGGGWVEAFF
clone_size: NA; cdr3_length: 13; j_call: TRBJ2-3; d_call: NA; v_call: TRBV29-1; cdr3_nt: TGCAGCGTTGAGGAGGGTTACACAGATACGCAGTATTTT; cdr3_aa: CSVEEGYTDTQYF
clone_size: few; cdr3_length: 12; j_call: TRBJ1-5; d_call: NA; v_call: TRBV12-3/TRBV12-4; cdr3_nt: TGTGCCAGCAGTTTACTGGGTCAGCCCCAGCATTTT; cdr3_aa: CASSLLGQPQHF
clone_size: NA; cdr3_length: 15; j_call: TRBJ1-2; d_call: TRBD1; v_call: TRBV19; cdr3_nt: TGTGCCAGTAGTGACCGTGACAGGGCCACCTATGGCTACACCTTC; cdr3_aa: CASSDRDRATYGYTF
clone_size: NA; cdr3_length: 15; j_call: TRBJ2-7; d_call: TRBD1; v_call: TRBV3-1; cdr3_nt: TGTGCCAGCAGCCAAGAGGACAGGGGGCCCTACGAGCAGTACTTC; cdr3_aa: CASSQEDRGPYEQYF
clone_size: NA; cdr3_length: 15; j_call: TRBJ2-2; d_call: NA; v_call: TRBV28; cdr3_nt: TGTGCCAGCAGTTTCGGGGATTTGAGGACCGGGGAGCTGTTTTTT; cdr3_aa: CASSFGDLRTGELFF
clone_size: NA; cdr3_length: 15; j_call: TRBJ2-3; d_call: NA; v_call: TRBV7-2; cdr3_nt: TGTGCCAGCAGCGCGAGAGGGGGGAACACAGATACGCAGTATTTT; cdr3_aa: CASSARGGNTDTQYF
clone_size: few; cdr3_length: 14; j_call: TRBJ2-1; d_call: NA; v_call: TRBV20-1; cdr3_nt: TGCAGTGCTAGAGAGGGCAGGGAAGAAAATGAGCAGTTCTTC; cdr3_aa: CSAREGREENEQFF
clone_size: NA; cdr3_length: 11; j_call: TRBJ1-5; d_call: NA; v_call: TRBV28; cdr3_nt: TGTGCCAGCAGTTTAAATCAGCCCCAGCATTTT; cdr3_aa: CASSLNQPQHF
clone_size: NA; cdr3_length: 11; j_call: TRBJ2-1; d_call: NA; v_call: TRBV28; cdr3_nt: TGTGCCAGCAGTTGGTGCGGCGAGCAGTTCTTC; cdr3_aa: CASSWCGEQFF
clone_size: few; cdr3_length: 12; j_call: TRBJ1-5; d_call: NA; v_call: TRBV6-2/TRBV6-3; cdr3_nt: TGTGCCAGCAATCAGATAGCTCAGCCCCAGCATTTT; cdr3_aa: CASNQIAQPQHF
clone_size: NA; cdr3_length: 13; j_call: TRBJ2-3; d_call: NA; v_call: TRBV5-4; cdr3_nt: TGTGCCAGCAGCGTACCTGACACAGATACGCAGTATTTT; cdr3_aa: CASSVPDTDTQYF